This TCR beta chain is drawn from a study of blood T cells in healthy people across ages. The V gene lost 3 bases and the J gene lost 0 bases, with 12 bases spanning the gap. CDR1 SGHRS and CDR2 YFSETQ come from the germline V gene. The CDR3 covers 16 residues. Primed by a sample-barcoded 5' primer and a J-beta primer mix, a second PCR proceeded for roughly 7 to 11 cycles. TCRdb re-analysed the 5' RACE reads in MiXCR, keeping a single row per CDR3 protein. The profile shows fewer than 2,000,000 distinct CDR3 sequences, 34% of them singletons. V is TRBV5-1 and J is TRBJ2-2, with TRBD2 as a possible D gene (6 bases). The sequenced material came from blood. The clonotype was recovered from a woman between 25 and 40 years old in good health. CDR3 nucleotide sequence: TGCGCCAGCAGCTCTTCCGGGACTTCGAACACCGGGGAGCTGTTTTTT. It specifies CASSSSGTSNTGELFF.